A selection of T cell receptor beta chains follows, all from one sample in a study of a mutant IDH1 vaccine in newly diagnosed glioma. The table came from immunoSEQ multiplex PCR; TCRdb's copy has only in-frame clones and leaves some out. Seen here are about 72,000 clones, roughly 84% observed once, and the top ten hold approximately 12%. Their recognized antigens are unknown. The starting material was PBMCs, obtained from a glioma patient whose treatment included an IDH1 peptide vaccine. The source of these receptors is a man between 18 and 29 years old with glioma. The conserved cysteine and the conserved F or W are not part of the CDR3 here. A D gene is named only where the DNA matches it firmly.

cdr3_aa	cdr3_length	v_call	d_call
ASSEGQDTGELF	12	TRBV6-4	TRBD1
ASSLAGQTSGNTIY	14	TRBV7-2	-
ASSQDLGSGNTIY	13	TRBV4-1	-
ASSPGSLYEQY	11	TRBV6-1	-
ASSAVAGGPETQY	13	TRBV9	TRBD2
ASSASGARETEAF	13	TRBV25-1	-
ASSGGTEAF	9	TRBV7-3	-
ASRDRRHFNMEQF	13	TRBV25-1	TRBD1
ASSLRGDPTEAF	12	TRBV4-1	-
AISEWDSSNQPQH	13	TRBV10-3	-
ASSYHRGTYYNEQF	14	TRBV6-5	-
GARGGSYNSPLH	12	TRBV30	-
ASSLDRGRNTIY	12	TRBV5-5	-
ASSVLAAAVDTQY	13	TRBV9	TRBD2
ASSQEGSVSGANVLT	15	TRBV4-2	-
ASGDRQI	7	TRBV2	-
ASSESGGASGELF	13	TRBV9	TRBD2